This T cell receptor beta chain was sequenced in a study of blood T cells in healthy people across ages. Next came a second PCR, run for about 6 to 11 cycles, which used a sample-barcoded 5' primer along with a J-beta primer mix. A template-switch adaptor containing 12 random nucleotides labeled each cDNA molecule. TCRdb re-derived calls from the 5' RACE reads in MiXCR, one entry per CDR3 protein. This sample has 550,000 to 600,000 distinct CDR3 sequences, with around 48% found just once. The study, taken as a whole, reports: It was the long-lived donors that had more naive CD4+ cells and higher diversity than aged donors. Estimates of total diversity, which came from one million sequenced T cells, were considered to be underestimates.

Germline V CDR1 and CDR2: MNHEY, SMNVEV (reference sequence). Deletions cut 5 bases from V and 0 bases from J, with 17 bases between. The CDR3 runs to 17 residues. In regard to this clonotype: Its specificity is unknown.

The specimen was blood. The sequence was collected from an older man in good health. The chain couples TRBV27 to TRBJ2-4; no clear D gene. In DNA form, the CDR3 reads TGTGCCAGCAGTCCCCTTCTAACGGCGCCAGCCAAAAACATTCAGTACTTC. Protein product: CASSPLLTAPAKNIQYF.